The 28 T cell receptor beta chains listed next were all sequenced from one sample in a study of radiation and T cells in renal cell carcinoma. The time point denotes: blood 4 weeks post-SBRT, at nephrectomy. As for treatment: 15 Gy SBRT to primary tumor, nephrectomy 4 weeks later. Assay: immunoSEQ multiplex PCR; the TCRdb copy retains only in-frame clones and omits some. The sample lists about 90,000 clones; just under 85% were seen once. Here the sequenced sample was blood, taken from a patient whose treatment included radiotherapy and nephrectomy. All receptors come from a man in his fifties with renal cell carcinoma.

This clone was counted once. The rearrangement links TRBV7-9 to TRBJ2-3; tentatively, D is TRBD2 (6 bases). V was cut by 1 base and J by 3 bases, with 14 bases left in between. The germline CDR1 and CDR2 sequences are SEHNR and FQNEAQ (reference sequence). The CDR3 extends over 16 amino acids. The CDR3 loop is CASSLDGGGGTDTQYF. CDR3 bases: TGTGCCAGCAGCTTAGATGGGGGAGGTGGGACAGATACGCAGTATTTT.

The J gene is TRBJ2-2, the V gene TRBV4-3; 9 bases align to TRBD1. The CDR3 loop spans 18 amino acids. V shed 4 bases, J shed 5 bases, and the junction held 14 bases outside the gene matches. CDR1 is LGHNA and CDR2 is YSLEER in the germline V gene. The CDR3 nucleotides read TGCGCCAGCAGCCGAGCCTTGGGGGGACAGGGCGGGACCGGGGAGCTGTTTTTT. Residues: CASSRALGGQGGTGELFF.

The chain couples TRBV5-1 to TRBJ2-2; D gene unclear. V was clipped by 1 base and J by 4 bases, with 5 bases between them. The germline V gene has CDR1 SGHRS and CDR2 YFSETQ. The CDR3 covers 13 residues. The CDR3 nucleotides are TGCGCCAGCAGCTTGTGGGTCACCGGGGAGCTGTTTTTT. The encoded protein is CASSLWVTGELFF.

This chain links TRBV9 with TRBJ2-2; 9 positions match TRBD2. Germline V gene lookup returns CDR1 SGDLS and CDR2 YYNGEE. This CDR3 is built from 15 residues. Trimming cost V 1 base and J 6 bases; bases outside gene matches: 4. The CDR3 spells CASSVSLAGPGELFF. The DNA for the CDR3 is TGTGCCAGCAGCGTAAGTCTAGCGGGACCCGGGGAGCTGTTTTTT. Using reference TRBV9 and TRBJ2-2 for the parts outside the CDR3, the full variable domain is DSGVTQTPKHLITATGQRVTLRCSPRSGDLSVYWYQQSLDQGLQFLIQYYNGEERAKGNILERFSAQQFPDLHSELNLSSLELGDSALYFCASSVSLAGPGELFFGEGSRLTVL.

The rearrangement uses TRBV29-1 and TRBJ2-1, with 14 bases aligning to TRBD2. This CDR3 region has 17 residues. With 6 bases clipped from V and 8 bases from J, the junction kept 15 bases outside the gene matches. Germline V lookup: CDR1 SQVTM, CDR2 ANQGSEA. As DNA, the CDR3 is TGCAGCGTGCCCCCCCCGGGACTAGCGGGAGCTATGGATGAGCAGTTCTTC. It translates to CSVPPPGLAGAMDEQFF.

The chain is built from TRBV4-1 and TRBJ2-3, with D perhaps TRBD2 (6 bases). Looked up from germline, CDR1 is MGHRA and CDR2 is YSYEKL. This CDR3 comprises 15 residues. The V and J ends lost 7 bases and 0 bases respectively, with 14 bases between them. CDR3 DNA: TGCGCCAGCACAATAACGGGGGTCAGCACAGATACGCAGTATTTT. It encodes CASTITGVSTDTQYF.

The V and J genes are TRBV28 and TRBJ2-2, with 8 bases identical to TRBD1. There are 17 residues in the CDR3. Losses at the gene ends were 5 bases for V and 6 bases for J; bases not matched to a gene: 14. The germline V gene has CDR1 MDHEN and CDR2 SYDVKM. The CDR3 protein is CASSPSPGQGNSGELFF. The CDR3 coding sequence is TGTGCCAGCAGTCCATCACCTGGACAGGGTAATTCCGGGGAGCTGTTTTTT.

This clone has only a few counts. The rearrangement links TRBV19 to TRBJ1-4, with TRBD1 identical over 7 bases. The CDR3 loop spans 13 amino acids. Germline values: CDR1 LNHDA, CDR2 SQIVND (reference sequence). The V segment lost 4 bases and the J segment 8 bases; nucleotides outside the gene matches: 4. The CDR3 here is CASSTATGEKLFF. The CDR3 DNA reads as TGTGCCAGTAGTACCGCGACAGGGGAAAAACTGTTTTTT.

This clone was counted once. The chain couples TRBV5-1 to TRBJ2-7, with 7 bases lining up with TRBD1. Germline CDR1 and CDR2: SGHRS and YFSETQ. CDR3 length: 15 amino acids. The V and J ends lost 4 bases and 3 bases, in that order; junction bases with no gene match: 10. The CDR3 sequence is CASSPRPRTGYEQYF. The DNA for the CDR3 is TGCGCCAGCAGCCCCCGTCCCAGGACAGGCTACGAGCAGTACTTC.

This clone was counted between two and nine times. The V gene is TRBV7-9, the J gene TRBJ1-1; TRBD1 matches at 9 bases. V lost 6 bases, J lost 10 bases, and 15 bases stayed unmatched. The CDR3 extends over 15 amino acids. Germline values: CDR1 SEHNR, CDR2 FQNEAQ (reference sequence). The DNA of the CDR3 is TGTGCCAGCAGTGCGGACAGGGGTTGGATTCAGGGAGCTTTCTTT. Translation: CASSADRGWIQGAFF.

V is TRBV6-6 and J is TRBJ1-2, with D hard to call. The CDR3 consists of 13 residues. The germline V gene encodes CDR1 MNHNY and CDR2 SVGAGI (reference sequence). V was trimmed by 4 bases and J by 4 bases, leaving 10 bases between them. In DNA, the CDR3 is TGTGCCAGCAGTTCCCGAGCGCCCTATGGCTACACCTTC. This codes for CASSSRAPYGYTF.

The chain employs TRBV6-5 and TRBJ1-1, with TRBD1 identical over 9 bases. The CDR3 contains 13 residues. V shed 6 bases, J shed 4 bases, and the junction held 3 bases outside the gene matches. Germline CDR1 MNHEY, CDR2 SVGAGI. CDR3 nucleotide sequence: TGTGCCAGCAGGGAGACAGGGGGCACTGAAGCTTTCTTT. Encoded protein: CASRETGGTEAFF.

This clone was counted only a few times. V gene TRBV14 combines with J gene TRBJ2-3; 7 nucleotides align to TRBD2. Trimming at V came to 0 bases and at J to 0 bases, leaving 3 bases not matched to a gene. Germline V CDR1 and CDR2: SGHDN, FVKESK. The CDR3 extends over 16 amino acids. CDR3 loop: CASSQEAGVSTDTQYF. The CDR3 DNA reads as TGTGCCAGCAGCCAAGAGGCGGGAGTGAGCACAGATACGCAGTATTTT.

This clone has more than one count but fewer than ten. The CDR3 region has the DNA TGCAGCGTTGAACCGGGACGGGTGAACACTGAAGCTTTCTTT. It yields the protein CSVEPGRVNTEAFF. The chain joins TRBV29-1 to TRBJ1-1; TRBD1 is a possible D gene (5 bases). The V end lost 2 bases, the J end lost 0 bases, and 10 bases lay between the germline ends. The germline V gene encodes CDR1 SQVTM and CDR2 ANQGSEA. There are 14 residues in the CDR3.

This clone appeared a few times. The rearrangement uses TRBV10-3 and TRBJ1-3, with D possibly being TRBD1 (5 bases). Trimming removed 6 bases from V and 0 bases from J, with 9 bases in between. CDR1 and CDR2 (germline): ENHRY, SYGVKD. The CDR3 contains 14 residues. CDR3 sequence (DNA): TGTGCCATCAGGGACATAACCTCTGGAAACACCATATATTTT. Protein sequence: CAIRDITSGNTIYF.

The chain employs TRBV30 and TRBJ2-5; D call uncertain. The closer fit of TRBJ2-7 to the DNA end suggests the J call may be wrong. CDR3 length: 12 residues. Germline assignment: CDR1 GTSNPN and CDR2 SVGIG (reference sequence). In nucleotides, the CDR3 is TGTGCCTGGAGTCCGGATTCCTACGAGCAGTACTTC. This gives the protein CAWSPDSYEQYF.

The V call is TRBV28, the J call TRBJ2-7, with a weak D call TRBD1 (6 bases). CDR1 and CDR2 from the germline V gene are MDHEN and SYDVKM. The CDR3 extends over 16 amino acids. V was cut by 5 bases and J by 3 bases, with 20 bases left in between. The CDR3 DNA reads as TGTGCCAGCAGTACTTTCAGGGGTATAGGCAACTACGAGCAGTACTTC. Encoded protein: CASSTFRGIGNYEQYF.

V is TRBV12-5 and J is TRBJ2-5; a possible D gene is TRBD2 (6 bases). V dropped 6 bases and J dropped 5 bases, with 10 bases sitting between them. CDR3 length: 12 residues. Germline CDR1 is LGHNT and CDR2 is FRNRAP. CDR3 DNA sequence: TGTGCTAGTGGCTGGGACTCGGAGACCCAGTACTTC. Its protein product is CASGWDSETQYF.

The genes are TRBV5-1 and TRBJ1-2; 9 bases agree with TRBD1. Germline CDR1 reads SGHRS; CDR2 reads YFSETQ. CDR3 length: 14 residues. The V segment lost 3 bases and the J segment 6 bases; nucleotides outside the gene matches: 6. The CDR3 region is CASSSTGGKDGYTF. DNA of the CDR3: TGCGCCAGCAGCTCGACAGGGGGGAAAGATGGCTACACCTTC.

The V call is TRBV2, the J call TRBJ1-2; a possible D gene is TRBD1 (5 bases). Germline CDR1 and CDR2: SNHLY and FYNNEI. CDR3 length: 14 residues. V lost 0 bases and J 4 bases, leaving 9 bases between the germline ends. In DNA form, the CDR3 reads TGTGCCAGCAGTGAAGCAGGGACGGTCTATGGCTACACCTTC. Residues: CASSEAGTVYGYTF.

This sequence joins TRBV27 and TRBJ1-2; D not resolved. This CDR3 has 14 residues. Germline V gives CDR1 MNHEY, CDR2 SMNVEV (reference sequence). V gave up 3 bases and J gave up 0 bases, with 8 bases separating them. The CDR3, as DNA: TGTGCCAGCAGTTTTACGCGGGCTAACTATGGCTACACCTTC. It yields the protein CASSFTRANYGYTF.

The V call is TRBV7-9, the J call TRBJ2-7; D is uncertain. The germline CDR1 and CDR2 sequences are SEHNR and FQNEAQ (reference sequence). V was clipped by 6 bases and J by 4 bases, with 10 bases between them. This CDR3 is 12 amino acids long. CDR3 sequence: CASSSDPYEQYF. DNA of the CDR3: TGTGCCAGCAGTTCCGACCCTTACGAGCAGTACTTC.

The CDR3 DNA follows: TGTGCCAGCAGCTTTACAGGGGGCGAAGATACGCAGTATTTT. Translation: CASSFTGGEDTQYF. V is TRBV7-6 and J is TRBJ2-3; 9 bases align to TRBD1. Trimming at V came to 3 bases and at J to 5 bases, leaving 3 bases not matched to a gene. This CDR3 is 14 amino acids long. Germline assignment: CDR1 SGHVS and CDR2 FNYEAQ. The full variable domain, in which reference TRBV7-6 and TRBJ2-3 provide the parts outside the CDR3, is GAGVSQSPRYKVTKRGQDVALRCDPISGHVSLYWYRQALGQGPEFLTYFNYEAQQDKSGLPNDRFSAERPEGSISTLTIQRTEQRDSAMYRCASSFTGGEDTQYFGPGTRLTVL.

Here the CDR3 reads CASGLAGSSLYGYTF. In nucleotides, the CDR3 is TGTGCTAGTGGTTTGGCCGGCAGTTCCCTTTATGGCTACACCTTC. The rearrangement uses TRBV12-5 and TRBJ1-2; no clear D gene. This CDR3 comprises 15 residues. Trimming took off 1 base at V and 5 bases at J, with 14 bases between the two ends. Germline V lookup: CDR1 LGHNT, CDR2 FRNRAP.

This sequence joins TRBV5-4 and TRBJ2-2; 13 bases match TRBD2. The V and J ends lost 4 bases and 6 bases, in that order; junction bases with no gene match: 9. The CDR3 extends over 17 amino acids. CDR1 and CDR2 (germline): SGHNT, YYREEE (reference sequence). This chain's CDR3 is CASSQGTSGAWAGELFF. As DNA, the CDR3 is TGTGCCAGCAGCCAGGGGACTAGCGGGGCCTGGGCCGGGGAGCTGTTTTTT.

This clone was recorded only once. J is TRBJ1-1 and V is TRBV7-8, with 7 bases lining up with TRBD1. The germline gives CDR1 SGHVS, CDR2 FQNEAQ. The CDR3 runs to 16 residues. V lost 5 bases to trimming and J lost 7 bases; unmatched junction nucleotides: 16. Here the CDR3 reads CASSHPAWDRRDEAFF. In DNA form, the CDR3 reads TGTGCCAGCAGCCACCCCGCTTGGGACAGAAGAGATGAAGCTTTCTTT.

This clone was detected a few times. This chain joins TRBV30 and TRBJ1-1; 7 bases are shared with TRBD1. The germline V gene encodes CDR1 GTSNPN and CDR2 SVGIG (reference sequence). The length of the CDR3 is 12 residues. The V and J ends lost 0 bases and 10 bases, in that order; junction bases with no gene match: 5. The CDR3 sequence: CAWSVGTAGAFF. CDR3 DNA: TGTGCCTGGAGTGTAGGGACAGCAGGAGCTTTCTTT.

This sequence joins TRBV2 and TRBJ2-1; no clear D gene. Germline values: CDR1 SNHLY, CDR2 FYNNEI. The CDR3 runs to 13 residues. V was cut by 6 bases and J by 10 bases, with 16 bases left in between. The CDR3 DNA reads TGTGCCAGCAGCCTGATGGACGTCATGGAGCAGTTCTTC. Translated: CASSLMDVMEQFF.